This entry lists 16 T cell receptor beta chains sequenced from one sample in a study of blood T cells in healthy people across ages. A second PCR, run for 7 to 11 cycles, used a sample-barcoded 5' primer plus a J-beta primer mix. One entry per CDR3 protein results from TCRdb running MiXCR on the 5' RACE reads. The sample holds 540,000 or so distinct CDR3 sequences, 24% seen once. This sample also appeared in a second study, on T cells of mothers and their children.

The sequenced sample was blood. The receptors were gathered from a boy aged 5-17 years in good health.

V usage is TRBV9 and J usage is TRBJ2-2; D is unresolved. This CDR3 is built from 15 residues. V gave up 0 bases and J gave up 0 bases, with 6 bases separating them. Germline V lookup: CDR1 SGDLS, CDR2 YYNGEE. The CDR3: CASSVDETNTGELFF. The CDR3 DNA follows: TGTGCCAGCAGCGTAGACGAGACGAACACCGGGGAGCTGTTTTTT.

On this clonotype: The germline gene is not matched at one end of the junction; a read error may be the cause. The V gene is TRBV4-1, the J gene TRBJ2-1, with D uncertain. Germline V gene data show CDR1 as MGHRA and CDR2 as YSYEKL. The CDR3 is 14 amino acids. CDR3 loop: CASSQALGIDEQFF. Here the CDR3 DNA reads TGCGCCAGCAGCCAAGCCCTAGGGATCGATGAGCAGTTTTTC.

This chain joins TRBV3-1 and TRBJ2-1; 13 bases are a match to TRBD2. CDR3 length: 14 residues. CDR1 is LGHDT and CDR2 is YNNKEL in the germline V gene (reference sequence). V lost 5 bases, J lost 7 bases, and 2 bases stayed unmatched. CDR3 in amino acids: CASSKGLAGNEQFF. CDR3 coding DNA: TGTGCCAGCAGCAAGGGACTAGCGGGAAATGAGCAGTTCTTC.

This clonotype was counted between two and nine times. This rearrangement joins TRBV5-6 to TRBJ2-5; 8 bases align to TRBD2. The J call is uncertain, as TRBJ2-1 better fits the DNA end. The CDR3 has 18 amino acids. Germline V gives CDR1 SGHDT, CDR2 YYEEEE. The chain's CDR3 is CASSLPSLVAGSDNEQFF. Written as DNA, the CDR3 is TGTGCCAGCAGCTTGCCCAGTTTGGTAGCGGGATCTGATAATGAGCAGTTCTTC.

This clonotype has more than one count but fewer than ten. This rearrangement joins TRBV4-3 to TRBJ2-2, with 8 bases fitting TRBD2. J gave up 4 bases and V 5 bases, and 9 bases lay outside the gene matches. Germline V CDR1 and CDR2: LGHNA, YSLEER. The CDR3 runs to 16 residues. In DNA, the CDR3 is TGCGCCAGCAGCGGTAGAGCGGGGGTAATCACCGGGGAGCTGTTTTTT. Protein product: CASSGRAGVITGELFF.

This clonotype was observed a few times. This sequence joins TRBV2 and TRBJ2-2; 9 bases agree with TRBD1. This CDR3 comprises 15 residues. CDR1 is SNHLY, CDR2 FYNNEI, per germline. V shed 4 bases and J 7 bases; nucleotides not matched to a gene: 7. Here the CDR3 DNA reads TGTGCCAGCAGTGCCGGGACAGGGAAGGTCGGGGAGCTGTTTTTT. Translating it yields CASSAGTGKVGELFF.

This clonotype was seen only a few times. This sequence joins TRBV29-1 and TRBJ2-5; D is possibly TRBD2 (6 bases). The V gene's germline CDR1 is SQVTM and CDR2 ANQGSEA. The CDR3 is 14 amino acids. The ends were cut back, 0 bases at V and 5 bases at J, with 13 bases in the middle. The CDR3 DNA follows: TGCAGCGTTGAAGAAGCACTAGCTGGGGAGACCCAGTACTTC. Protein product: CSVEEALAGETQYF.

This clonotype has more than one count but fewer than ten. The J gene is TRBJ2-1, the V gene TRBV7-3; no clear D. Germline V gene data show CDR1 as SGHTA and CDR2 as FQGTGA. V lost 5 bases to trimming and J lost 12 bases, with 17 bases between them. The CDR3 has 13 amino acids. The CDR3 sequence is CASSPGLGLGQFF. The DNA for the CDR3 is TGTGCCAGCAGCCCCGGCCTGGGGTTGGGGCAGTTCTTC.

This clonotype has a handful of counts. The CDR3 sequence is CAGTRTGDYEQYF. CDR3 in DNA: TGTGCCGGCACACGGACAGGGGACTACGAGCAGTACTTC. The V and J genes are TRBV28 and TRBJ2-7; 9 bases map to TRBD1. Unmatched junction bases numbered 8, after V lost 11 bases and J lost 3 bases. The V gene's germline CDR1 is MDHEN and CDR2 SYDVKM. The CDR3 covers 13 residues.

The chain joins TRBV11-2 to TRBJ2-3; D is possibly TRBD2 (5 bases). The germline CDR1 and CDR2 sequences are SGHAT and FQNNGV. The ends were cut back, 5 bases at V and 5 bases at J, with 14 bases in the middle. This CDR3 is 14 amino acids long. CDR3 nucleotide sequence: TGTGCCAGCAGCCCCGCCCGGACTGGAGATACGCAGTATTTT. Protein sequence: CASSPARTGDTQYF. Full variable domain (remainder filled in from reference TRBV11-2 and TRBJ2-3): EAGVAQSPRYKIIEKRQSVAFWCNPISGHATLYWYQQILGQGPKLLIQFQNNGVVDDSQLPKDRFSAERLKGVDSTLKIQPAKLEDSAVYLCASSPARTGDTQYFGPGTRLTVL.

This chain joins TRBV12-3 or TRBV12-4 and TRBJ2-7; a weak D match, TRBD2 (6 bases). The V and J ends lost 6 bases and 0 bases respectively, with 12 bases between them. The CDR3 extends over 14 amino acids. The CDR3 DNA reads as TGTGCCAGCAGGCGGGGACCCTCCTCCTACGAGCAGTACTTC. Translation gives CASRRGPSSYEQYF.

V is TRBV3-1 and J is TRBJ2-3; D not resolved. The CDR3 sequence is 14 residues long. Trimming removed 1 base from V and 3 bases from J, with 8 bases in between. Germline V gives CDR1 LGHDT, CDR2 YNNKEL (reference sequence). CDR3 sequence: CASSQGVVTDTQYF. CDR3 DNA: TGTGCCAGCAGCCAAGGAGTGGTAACAGATACGCAGTATTTT.

This clonotype was recorded many times. This chain links TRBV12-3 or TRBV12-4 with TRBJ1-2; TRBD1 agrees at 8 bases. J lost 4 bases, V lost 4 bases, and 2 bases had no gene match. CDR3 length equals 13 residues. The CDR3 nucleotides are TGTGCCAGCAGTTCCGGACAGGGCTATGGCTACACCTTC. It is translated as CASSSGQGYGYTF.

The chain uses TRBV27 and TRBJ1-5; D possibly corresponds to TRBD1 (6 bases). Germline CDR1 and CDR2: MNHEY and SMNVEV (reference sequence). V was trimmed by 0 bases and J by 7 bases, leaving 16 bases between them. The CDR3 runs to 16 residues. CDR3 DNA sequence: TGTGCCAGCAGTTTATCGAGTTGGGGGGGCGGGCAGCCCCAGCATTTT. This gives the protein CASSLSSWGGGQPQHF.

The chain is built from TRBV10-3 and TRBJ2-5; maybe TRBD1 (6 bases). The germline V gene has CDR1 ENHRY and CDR2 SYGVKD. This CDR3 region has 15 residues. V was cut by 6 bases and J by 5 bases, with 19 bases left in between. CDR3 nucleotides: TGTGCCATCAGAAACGATGTACAGGGACGGGAGACCCAGTACTTC. As protein: CAIRNDVQGRETQYF.

A few counts support this clonotype. The junction departs from germline at one end; a sequencing error may be responsible. The chain employs TRBV28 and TRBJ2-7; 7 bases match TRBD1. Germline V gives CDR1 MDHEN, CDR2 SYDVKM. The length of the CDR3 is 19 residues. The CDR3 is CASSPGLRDSFFYSFEQYF. The CDR3 DNA reads as TGTGCCAGCAGCCCAGGCCTCCGGGACAGCTTTTTTTATTCCTTCGAGCAGTACTTC.